Detailed here is one T cell receptor (beta chain). TCRdb's copy holds only in-frame clones and misses some; the assay was immunoSEQ multiplex PCR. The table lists some 140,000 clones, roughly 90% of them singletons. The data are from a study of control samples from healthy donors and cancer patients. From germline, CDR1 is SGHAT and CDR2 FQDESV (reference sequence). CDR3 length: 14 amino acids. With 4 bases clipped from V and 7 bases from J, the junction kept 3 bases outside the gene matches. The sample comprised blood. The genes are TRBV11-1 and TRBJ2-1; TRBD2 aligns across 11 bases. This sequence was found in a man aged 25-45 years in good health. CDR3 nucleotides: TGTGCCAGCAGCTCCAGGACTAGCGGGAATGAGCAGTTCTTC. Its protein is CASSSRTSGNEQFF.